The sequence of this TCR beta chain was determined in a study of T and B cells in COVID-19 patients. Whole-study results and caveats: There were over 2,000 TCR clusters exclusive to the recovered cohort, a few dozen with low generation probability. Few blood samples existed from mildly ill patients during symptoms or early in severe cases.

In its sample, this clonotype was seen a few times. Its antigen is still unknown. From blood, about 220-500 ng of genomic DNA served as TRB template. TRB rearrangements were amplified by multiplex PCR with BIOMED2 TRB-A/B primers. TCRdb reprocessed the multiplex PCR reads with MiXCR, giving one entry per CDR3 protein. The sample yields tens of thousands of distinct CDR3 sequences, roughly 29% seen once. The source is a human donor who had recovered from COVID-19. Sequenced sample: blood.

The CDR3 DNA reads as TGTGCCAGCAGCCCGGGGACGGGACTAAAAAACACTGAAGCTTTCTTT. Its translation is CASSPGTGLKNTEAFF. The chain joins TRBV12-3 or TRBV12-4 to TRBJ1-1; D possibly corresponds to TRBD1 (5 bases). The CDR3 is 16 amino acids. Trimming removed 6 bases from V and 2 bases from J, with 19 bases in between.